This T cell receptor beta chain appears in the sequencing data of a study of early T cells in non-severe SARS-CoV-2 infection. The overall study: Sequencing input comprised bulk RNA from unsorted whole blood; chain pairing was not available.

Unique molecular identifiers were attached to individual cDNA molecules. One entry per CDR3 protein results from TCRdb running MiXCR on the 5' RACE reads. Counted here are roughly 50,000 distinct CDR3 sequences, 8% occurring once; the ten biggest clones make up about 9.2%. Points from the study as a whole: Reliance on VDJdb matching favored anti-spike CD8 responses; private and CD4 specificities were missed.

For this clonotype: The antigen is not known.

V lost 0 bases and J lost 3, with 10 bases in between. The germline V gene encodes CDR1 SGHAT and CDR2 FQDESV (reference sequence). The CDR3 loop spans 15 amino acids. The sequencing sample was made of whole blood. This TCR derives from an adult who was a healthcare worker with PCR-confirmed SARS-CoV-2 infection or an uninfected control (not recorded which). The chain carries TRBV11-1 and TRBJ2-3, with a weak D call TRBD2 (5 bases). The CDR3, as DNA: TGTGCCAGCAGCTTAGCCAGCGGTCCGACAGATACGCAGTATTTT. Its translation: CASSLASGPTDTQYF.